This TCR beta chain was documented in a study of T-cell memory formation after mild COVID-19. Study overall: Largely, the TCR clusters proved donor specific.

This clonotype has only a few counts. What it binds is unknown. Study-wide findings and caveats: Second-wave clones that peaked on day 37 lacked confirmed SARS-CoV-2 specificity. CD4/CD8 balance held among clones contracting day 15 to 85, and later expanders leaned CD4+.

Constant-segment primers and 5'RACE yielded cDNA libraries for TCR alpha and TCR beta, each carrying sample barcodes and UMIs. TCRdb recomputed calls from the 5' RACE reads with MiXCR, one row per CDR3 protein. The sample records about 440,000 distinct CDR3 sequences, around 19% being singletons. The germline gives CDR1 PRHDT, CDR2 FYEKMQ (reference sequence). The CDR3 contains 19 residues. Germline trimming cut 4 bases from V and 8 bases from J; bases unmatched to any gene: 17. The receptor was derived from an adult woman who had mild COVID-19 (a few samples of this study predate the infection). Cell type and time point are not known. The chain links TRBV13 to TRBJ2-1, with 13 bases that match TRBD2. Sequenced material: PBMCs or a T cell subset sorted from them (not recorded which). The CDR3 protein is CASSSGDREGLAGFDEQFF. The CDR3 bases are TGTGCCAGCAGCTCCGGGGACAGGGAGGGACTAGCGGGATTCGATGAGCAGTTCTTC. Combining the CDR3 with reference TRBV13 and TRBJ2-1 gives the whole variable domain AAGVIQSPRHLIKEKRETATLKCYPIPRHDTVYWYQQGPGQDPQFLISFYEKMQSDKGSIPDRFSAQQFSDYHSELNMSSLELGDSALYFCASSSGDREGLAGFDEQFFGPGTRLTVL.